This T cell receptor beta chain is from a study of siplizumab effects on memory and regulatory T cells. The study, taken as a whole, reports: Versus less than 35% in controls, the mappable alloreactive CD4+ clones averaged roughly 68% Treg-derived with siplizumab. Few alloreactive clones mapped to unstimulated subsets. Whether proliferating Tregs in siplizumab cultures suppress was not functionally confirmed. Significant reduction of alloreactive sequences traceable to unstimulated CD4+ memory cells was observed with siplizumab.

The protocol was immunoSEQ multiplex PCR, while the TCRdb copy is restricted to in-frame clones and leaves out a portion. The sample lists 85,000 to 130,000 clones, 93% seen once, with approximately 0.67% in the top ten. Regarding this clone: The antigen is unknown.

The CDR3 covers 13 residues. The V gene lost 5 bases and the J gene lost 3 bases, with 11 bases spanning the gap. Germline V gives CDR1 GTSNPN, CDR2 SVGIG (reference sequence). The sequence came from a human donor in good health. The rearrangement joins TRBV30 to TRBJ1-5; no reliable D call. Input material: Tregs sorted from blood. This CDR3 is CAWGRAFNQPQHF. Here the CDR3 DNA reads TGTGCCTGGGGTCGGGCCTTCAATCAGCCCCAGCATTTT.